Below, one T cell receptor (beta chain) is given with its context. The target of this receptor is not known. No quality values exist for individual bases; no much larger clone is one base distant. This sample was taken from a study of radiation and T cells in renal cell carcinoma (dated by TCRdb to about 2020). For context, the study as a whole: The samples were obtained from a clinical trial, where primary renal cell carcinomas were treated with 15 Gy stereotactic body radiation therapy and then removed by nephrectomy 4 weeks afterward. In total, about 50 samples underwent TCR beta sequencing: some 25 tumors plus 27 peripheral blood samples. Across all 50 or so samples, approximately 4,000,000 unique CDR3 nucleotide sequences, encoding 2,658,974 unique CDR3 amino acid sequences, were identified. The investigation overall reported the following: The single-armed trial design could not address effects of radiation dose or scheduling on the TCR repertoire. Top tumor clonotypes rose in blood from baseline to 2 weeks post-radiation, then contracted by 4 weeks, suggesting transient expansion of tumor-resident clones. Because pretreatment tumor biopsies were not available, the baseline intratumoral presence of clonotypes could not be determined. Dynamics of the blood repertoire were not tracked past 4 weeks after treatment.

The immunoSEQ kit was used, according to the manufacturer's recommendations, to generate TCR beta libraries from genomic DNA. To prepare the libraries, a first multiplex PCR with proprietary primers was run, followed by a second PCR that added unique barcodes, and a bead cleanup was done after each round. A kit-provided positive control reaction and a negative control reaction were included in every sample batch. The final libraries were assessed on an Agilent 4200 TapeStation D1000 ScreenTape, pooled by volume, and quantified by qPCR. Sequencing was performed on an Illumina NextSeq500 using a MidOutput 150-cycle cartridge, with 156 Read1 cycles, 15 Index1 cycles, and the kit custom primers. The pooled library was loaded at around 1.1 pM with a roughly 20% PhiX control spike-in. Processing in the source paper ran as follows. The vendor-processed data were analyzed in R, and a clonotype was defined as all T cells that share the same CDR3 nucleotide sequence. In the clone abundance analyses, frequencies in each sample were normalized to that sample's 10,000 most abundant clones. Public T cell clones, which averaged fewer than five per sample, were excluded before analysis. Tumor-enriched clonotypes and baseline blood-enriched clonotypes were defined as those with an abundance difference of at least 32-fold between compartments. Clonotypes expanded or contracted between blood time points were identified with a beta-binomial differential abundance model. Similarity between tumor and blood repertoires was quantified using the Baroni-Urbani and Buser coefficient, and groups were compared with two-tailed Wilcoxon tests in R. TCRdb holds this immuneACCESS table with in-frame rearrangements only. Some clones are missing; in checked studies, unresolved V genes explain under half, and the rest has no known cause. For V, J and clone size, that table is used; D and trimming come from the DNA. In this sample the table shows some 130,000 clones, roughly 77% of which occur a single time. The biggest ten clones account for about 1.9% of the sample.

The trim is 6 bases for V and 1 base for J, with a gap of 3 bases between the germline ends. The germline V gene gives CDR1 as KGHSH and CDR2 as LQKENI. Including cysteine and phenylalanine, the CDR3 has 12 amino acids. Only the CDR3 region is kept as DNA, spanning 36 bases read in frame from base 1. Read against the paper, the sample's time point label means: blood 2 weeks post-SBRT. What this sample's treatment or condition label stands for: 15 Gy SBRT to primary tumor, nephrectomy 4 weeks later. To follow tumor-enriched clonotypes, peripheral blood was collected serially from radiation-treated patients at baseline and again at 2 weeks and 4 weeks after SBRT. Every patient had renal cell carcinoma of clear cell pathology. The QIAamp DNA Blood Mini Kit (Qiagen) was used to prepare genomic DNA for TCR sequencing. The analyses included only samples that passed all quality control checks.

The chain employs TRBV18 and TRBJ2-2; the D gene cannot be named for sure. The receptor comes from a woman in her sixties or seventies with renal cell carcinoma. The sample was blood, taken from a patient whose treatment included radiotherapy and nephrectomy. The bases read TGTGCCAGCTCCCTGAACACCGGGGAGCTGTTTTTT. Translated, it gives CASSLNTGELFF.